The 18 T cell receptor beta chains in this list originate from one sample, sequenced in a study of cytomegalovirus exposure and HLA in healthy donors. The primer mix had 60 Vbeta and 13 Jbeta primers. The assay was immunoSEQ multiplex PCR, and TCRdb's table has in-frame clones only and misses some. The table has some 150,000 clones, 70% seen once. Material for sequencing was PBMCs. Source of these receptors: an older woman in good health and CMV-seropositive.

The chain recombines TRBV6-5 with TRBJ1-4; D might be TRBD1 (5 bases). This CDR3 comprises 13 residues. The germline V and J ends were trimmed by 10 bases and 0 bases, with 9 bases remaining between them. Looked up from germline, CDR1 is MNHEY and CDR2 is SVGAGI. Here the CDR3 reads CATKGTTNEKLFF. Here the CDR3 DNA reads TGTGCCACCAAGGGGACAACTAATGAAAAACTGTTTTTT.

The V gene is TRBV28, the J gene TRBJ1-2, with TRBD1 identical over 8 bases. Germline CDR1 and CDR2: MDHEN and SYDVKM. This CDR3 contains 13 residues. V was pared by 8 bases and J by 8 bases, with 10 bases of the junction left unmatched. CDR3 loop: CASVRTGTGGYTF. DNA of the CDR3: TGTGCCAGCGTACGGACAGGGACTGGCGGCTACACCTTC.

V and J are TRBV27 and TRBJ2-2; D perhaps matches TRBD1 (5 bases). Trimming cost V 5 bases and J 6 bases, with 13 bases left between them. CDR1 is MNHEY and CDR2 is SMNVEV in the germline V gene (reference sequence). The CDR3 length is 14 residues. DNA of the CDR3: TGTGCCAGCAGTCTCTTTCAGGGATCCGGGGAGCTGTTTTTT. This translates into CASSLFQGSGELFF.

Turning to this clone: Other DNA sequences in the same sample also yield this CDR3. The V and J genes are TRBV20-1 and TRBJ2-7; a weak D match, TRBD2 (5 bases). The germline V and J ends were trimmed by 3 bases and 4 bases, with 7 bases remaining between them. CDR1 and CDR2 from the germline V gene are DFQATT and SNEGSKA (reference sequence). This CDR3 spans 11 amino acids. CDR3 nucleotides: TGCAGTGCTAGGGACTCATACGAGCAGTACTTC. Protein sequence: CSARDSYEQYF.

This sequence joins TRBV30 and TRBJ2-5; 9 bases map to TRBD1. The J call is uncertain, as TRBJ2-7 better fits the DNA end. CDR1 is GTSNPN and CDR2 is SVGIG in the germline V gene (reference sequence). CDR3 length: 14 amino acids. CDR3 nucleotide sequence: TGTGCCTCGCGCCCGGGACAGGGTCACCACGAGCAGTACTTC. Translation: CASRPGQGHHEQYF.

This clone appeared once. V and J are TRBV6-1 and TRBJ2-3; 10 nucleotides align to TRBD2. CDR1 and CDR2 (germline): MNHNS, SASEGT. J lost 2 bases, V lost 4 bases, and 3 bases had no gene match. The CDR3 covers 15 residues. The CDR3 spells CASSVTSGDTDTQYF. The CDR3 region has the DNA TGTGCCAGCAGTGTTACTAGCGGGGACACAGATACGCAGTATTTT.

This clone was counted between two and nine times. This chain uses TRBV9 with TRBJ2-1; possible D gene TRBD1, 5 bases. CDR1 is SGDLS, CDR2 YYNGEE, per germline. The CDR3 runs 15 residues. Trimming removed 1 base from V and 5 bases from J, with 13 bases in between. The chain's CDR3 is CASSVQGGPNNEQFF. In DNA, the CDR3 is TGTGCCAGCAGCGTACAGGGCGGACCTAACAATGAGCAGTTCTTC.

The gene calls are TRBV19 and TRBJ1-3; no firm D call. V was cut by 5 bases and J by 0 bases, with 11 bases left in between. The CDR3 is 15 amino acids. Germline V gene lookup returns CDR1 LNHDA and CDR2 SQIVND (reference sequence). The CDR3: CASSVRLRSGNTIYF. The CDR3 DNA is TGTGCCAGTAGTGTACGACTACGCTCTGGAAACACCATATATTTT. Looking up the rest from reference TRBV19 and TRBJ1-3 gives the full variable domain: DGGITQSPKYLFRKEGQNVTLSCEQNLNHDAMYWYRQDPGQGLRLIYYSQIVNDFQKGDIAEGYSVSREKKESFPLTVTSAQKNPTAFYLCASSVRLRSGNTIYFGEGSWLTVV.

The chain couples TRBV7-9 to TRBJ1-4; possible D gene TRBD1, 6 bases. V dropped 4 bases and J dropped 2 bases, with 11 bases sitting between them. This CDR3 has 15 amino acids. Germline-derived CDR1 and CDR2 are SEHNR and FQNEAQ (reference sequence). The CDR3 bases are TGTGCCAGCAGCTCCTCTACAGGGACTAATGAAAAACTGTTTTTT. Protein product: CASSSSTGTNEKLFF.

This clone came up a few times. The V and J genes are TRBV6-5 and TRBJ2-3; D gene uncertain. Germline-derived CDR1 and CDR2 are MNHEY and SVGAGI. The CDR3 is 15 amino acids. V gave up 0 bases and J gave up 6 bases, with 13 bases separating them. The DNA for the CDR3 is TGTGCCAGCAGTTACTCGGCAGGTATAACTGATACGCAGTATTTT. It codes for CASSYSAGITDTQYF.

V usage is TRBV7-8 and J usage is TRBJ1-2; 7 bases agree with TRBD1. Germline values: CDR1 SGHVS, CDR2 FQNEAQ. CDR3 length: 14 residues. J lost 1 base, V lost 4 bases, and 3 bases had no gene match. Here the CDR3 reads CASSSGQLNYGYTF. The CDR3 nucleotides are TGTGCCAGCAGCTCGGGACAGCTTAACTATGGCTACACCTTC.

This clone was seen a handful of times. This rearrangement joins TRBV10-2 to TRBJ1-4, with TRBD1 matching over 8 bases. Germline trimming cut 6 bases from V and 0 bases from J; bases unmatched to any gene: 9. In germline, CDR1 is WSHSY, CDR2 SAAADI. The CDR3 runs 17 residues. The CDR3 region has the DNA TGCGCCAGCAGCCCCGGGACAGGTTCATCAACTAATGAAAAACTGTTTTTT. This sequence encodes CASSPGTGSSTNEKLFF.

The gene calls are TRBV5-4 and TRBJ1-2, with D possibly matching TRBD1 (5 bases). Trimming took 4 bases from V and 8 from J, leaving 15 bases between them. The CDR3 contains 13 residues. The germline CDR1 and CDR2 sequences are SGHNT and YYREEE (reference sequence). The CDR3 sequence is CASSPGTQRGYTF. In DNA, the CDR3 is TGTGCCAGCAGCCCGGGGACTCAACGAGGCTACACCTTC.

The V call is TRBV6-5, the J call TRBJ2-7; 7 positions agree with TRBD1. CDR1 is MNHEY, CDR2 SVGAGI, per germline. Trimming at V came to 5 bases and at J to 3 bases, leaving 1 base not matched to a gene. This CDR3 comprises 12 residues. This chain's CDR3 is CASSRQGYEQYF. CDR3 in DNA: TGTGCCAGCAGTCGACAGGGCTACGAGCAGTACTTC.

CDR3 loop: CSALPLGQGLVYGYTF. Written as DNA, the CDR3 is TGCAGCGCCCTGCCCCTCGGACAGGGGCTGGTCTATGGCTACACCTTC. This chain uses TRBV29-1 with TRBJ1-2; TRBD1 aligns across 9 bases. J lost 4 bases, V lost 7 bases, and 16 bases had no gene match. This CDR3 has 16 amino acids. Germline CDR1 reads SQVTM; CDR2 reads ANQGSEA.

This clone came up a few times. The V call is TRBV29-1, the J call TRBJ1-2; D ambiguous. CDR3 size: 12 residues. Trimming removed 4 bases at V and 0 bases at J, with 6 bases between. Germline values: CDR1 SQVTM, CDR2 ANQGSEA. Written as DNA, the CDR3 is TGCAGCGTTGGTGGAGCTAACTATGGCTACACCTTC. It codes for CSVGGANYGYTF.

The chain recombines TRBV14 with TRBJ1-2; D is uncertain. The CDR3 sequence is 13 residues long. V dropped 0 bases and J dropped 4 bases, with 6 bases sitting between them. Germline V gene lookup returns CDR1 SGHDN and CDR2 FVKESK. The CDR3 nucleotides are TGTGCCAGCAGCCAAGACAGGTTCTATGGCTACACCTTC. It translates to CASSQDRFYGYTF.

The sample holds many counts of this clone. DNA for the CDR3: TGTGCCAGCAGCTTGTTCATGGCGGGAGGAGCTGGGGGCCAAGAGACCCAGTACTTC. It yields the protein CASSLFMAGGAGGQETQYF. The V gene is TRBV5-6, the J gene TRBJ2-5; 8 nucleotides agree with TRBD2. CDR3 length: 19 residues. The V gene end was trimmed by 1 base and the J gene end by 1 base; junction bases not matched to a gene: 15. The germline V gene encodes CDR1 SGHDT and CDR2 YYEEEE.